This passage covers 3 T cell receptor beta chains from one sample sequenced in a study of blood T cell repertoires in COVID-19. The repertoire was sequenced with immunoSEQ multiplex PCR; TCRdb's copy has only in-frame clones and lacks some. The profile shows over 300,000 clones, roughly 90% of them singletons. The sequencing sample was made of PBMCs or T cells enriched from blood (not recorded which). These receptors came from a woman aged 25 to 39 with acute COVID-19.

The gene calls are TRBV28 and TRBJ2-5; 7 bases align to TRBD1. The CDR3 runs to 14 residues. With V trimmed by 6 bases and J by 6 bases, 10 bases remained unmatched. Germline lookup yields CDR1 MDHEN and CDR2 SYDVKM. In DNA form, the CDR3 reads TGTGCCAGCAGCCGTAGACAGGGCTTTCAGACCCAGTACTTC. Protein: CASSRRQGFQTQYF.

V and J are TRBV30 and TRBJ2-7; D is possibly TRBD2 (5 bases). The CDR3 runs 14 residues. Trimming stripped 0 bases from V and 3 bases from J, with 12 bases between. Germline CDR1 GTSNPN, CDR2 SVGIG (reference sequence). CDR3 region: CAWSVYRTDYEQYF. The CDR3 nucleotides read TGTGCCTGGAGTGTATATAGGACTGACTACGAGCAGTACTTC.

The chain combines TRBV4-1 with TRBJ2-3, with 9 bases matching TRBD2. Looked up from germline, CDR1 is MGHRA and CDR2 is YSYEKL. V dropped 0 bases and J dropped 0; count of bases not matched to a gene: 4. There are 17 residues in the CDR3. CDR3 in amino acids: CASSQDSAGGSTDTQYF. CDR3 nucleotides: TGCGCCAGCAGCCAAGATTCAGCGGGGGGCAGCACAGATACGCAGTATTTT.